These 23 T cell receptor beta chains were all obtained from the same sample, sequenced in a study of T cell responses to AZD1222 COVID-19 vaccine. Sequenced by immunoSEQ multiplex PCR; TCRdb stores in-frame clones only, minus some. Seen here are 100,000 or so clones, 91% observed once, and the top ten hold around 4.3%. Sequenced material: peripheral blood, taken on day 0 of AZD1222 vaccination. The receptors were sampled from an adult in good health.

The chain uses TRBV5-8 and TRBJ1-1; perhaps TRBD1 as D (5 bases). The CDR3 totals 14 residues. The germline V gene has CDR1 SGHTS and CDR2 YDEGEE. V shed 6 bases and J shed 2 bases, with 14 bases lying between them. CDR3 sequence reads: CASTTRQFNTEAFF. Here the CDR3 DNA reads TGTGCCAGCACGACAAGACAGTTTAACACTGAAGCTTTCTTT.

The chain recombines TRBV5-6 with TRBJ1-1; 7 nucleotides align to TRBD1. The CDR3 consists of 14 residues. Germline CDR1 reads SGHDT; CDR2 reads YYEEEE. V gave up 4 bases and J gave up 4 bases; unmatched junction bases: 7. CDR3 sequence: CASSPSDRVTEAFF. The CDR3 DNA sequence: TGTGCCAGCAGCCCGAGCGACAGGGTCACTGAAGCTTTCTTT.

The chain links TRBV10-3 to TRBJ2-1, with TRBD2 identical over 7 bases. This CDR3 has 15 residues. V lost 3 bases and J lost 4; bases outside the gene matches: 6. CDR1 ENHRY and CDR2 SYGVKD come from the germline V gene. The CDR3 reads CAISDRAGSYNEQFF. The CDR3 nucleotides read TGTGCCATCAGTGATAGAGCGGGGTCATACAATGAGCAGTTCTTC.

The rearrangement links TRBV5-4 to TRBJ2-7; a possible D gene is TRBD1 (6 bases). This CDR3 has 15 residues. Germline loops: CDR1 SGHNT, CDR2 YYREEE (reference sequence). The ends were cut back, 3 bases at V and 2 bases at J, with 15 bases in the middle. CDR3 in DNA: TGTGCCAGCAGCTCAACCGACAGGTCCACCTACGAGCAGTACTTC. This gives the protein CASSSTDRSTYEQYF.

The chain combines TRBV7-2 with TRBJ2-4, with 7 bases matching TRBD1. The CDR3 covers 17 residues. Germline CDR1 and CDR2: SGHTA and FQGNSA. Trimming removed 4 bases from V and 0 bases from J; junction bases left unmatched: 9. The CDR3 DNA reads as TGTGCCAGCAGCTCCCGGGACAGTTACTTAGCCAAAAACATTCAGTACTTC. Translating gives CASSSRDSYLAKNIQYF.

The chain has TRBV5-6 and TRBJ1-2, with TRBD1 matching 7 bases. Trimming removed 0 bases from V and 0 bases from J; junction bases left unmatched: 8. CDR3 length: 17 residues. From germline, CDR1 is SGHDT and CDR2 YYEEEE. CDR3 coding DNA: TGTGCCAGCAGCTTGGAAGGGGGGACAGACTCTAACTATGGCTACACCTTC. Amino acid sequence: CASSLEGGTDSNYGYTF.

This rearrangement joins TRBV4-3 to TRBJ1-2; D gene uncertain. With 1 base removed from V and 9 bases from J, the gap between germline ends came to 12 bases. The CDR3 contains 13 residues. Germline V gene lookup returns CDR1 LGHNA and CDR2 YSLEER. The CDR3 protein is CASSQGAGTRYTF. The CDR3 nucleotides read TGCGCCAGCAGCCAAGGGGCAGGCACTCGCTACACCTTC.

The CDR3 spells CASSQVGRGGAETQYF. The CDR3 nucleotides are TGCGCCAGCAGCCAAGTGGGTAGAGGGGGGGCTGAGACCCAGTACTTC. This sequence joins TRBV4-3 and TRBJ2-5; D perhaps matches TRBD2 (7 bases). V was trimmed by 1 base and J by 5 bases, leaving 17 bases between them. Germline CDR1 and CDR2: LGHNA and YSLEER. This CDR3 has 16 amino acids.

The chain uses TRBV4-3 and TRBJ1-6; no firm D call. This CDR3 has 17 residues. Trimming removed 1 base from V and 7 bases from J, with 17 bases in between. The germline CDR1 and CDR2 sequences are LGHNA and YSLEER. CDR3 amino acids: CASSQVGEATSNSPLHF. In nucleotides, the CDR3 is TGCGCCAGCAGCCAAGTGGGTGAAGCGACAAGCAATTCACCCCTCCACTTT.

V usage is TRBV6-1 and J usage is TRBJ2-7, with 8 bases lining up with TRBD1. Unmatched junction bases numbered 9, after V lost 0 bases and J lost 11 bases. Germline assignment: CDR1 MNHNS and CDR2 SASEGT. There are 14 residues in the CDR3. The CDR3, as DNA: TGTGCCAGCAGTGAAGCGCTGAACAGGGGGTGGGAGTACTTC. Translated, it gives CASSEALNRGWEYF.

The chain recombines TRBV30 with TRBJ1-3, with D uncertain. Germline lookup yields CDR1 GTSNPN and CDR2 SVGIG (reference sequence). Trimming left V 5 bases short and J 4 bases short, with 12 bases between. The CDR3 totals 13 residues. The CDR3 sequence: CAWALHVGNTIYF. In nucleotides, the CDR3 is TGTGCCTGGGCCCTACACGTCGGAAACACCATATATTTT.

This clone was counted between two and nine times. The rearrangement links TRBV3-1 (or the pseudogene TRBV3-2) to TRBJ2-7; TRBD1 agrees at 10 bases. This CDR3 spans 16 amino acids. Germline V gene data show CDR1 as LGHDT and CDR2 as YNNKEL (reference sequence). V lost 0 bases to trimming and J lost 3 bases; unmatched junction nucleotides: 5. The CDR3 sequence is CASSQDIDRGLYEQYF. The CDR3 DNA sequence: TGTGCCAGCAGCCAAGACATAGACAGGGGGCTCTACGAGCAGTACTTC.

The chain recombines TRBV27 with TRBJ2-6, with unresolved D. Germline V lookup: CDR1 MNHEY, CDR2 SMNVEV (reference sequence). V was shortened by 6 bases and J by 4 bases, with 10 bases between the two germline ends. CDR3 length: 14 amino acids. The CDR3 loop is CASSEVPGANVLTF. CDR3 nucleotide sequence: TGTGCCAGCAGCGAGGTCCCCGGGGCCAACGTCCTGACTTTC.

V usage is TRBV7-6 and J usage is TRBJ2-6; possibly TRBD1 or TRBD2 for D (6 bases each). This CDR3 has 16 amino acids. Germline CDR1 is SGHVS and CDR2 is FNYEAQ. The germline V and J ends were trimmed by 1 base and 4 bases, with 11 bases remaining between them. CDR3 nucleotide sequence: TGTGCCAGCAGCTTAGGGGGGGCTAACGGGGCCAACGTCCTGACTTTC. Its protein is CASSLGGANGANVLTF.

This chain links TRBV7-9 with TRBJ1-2; D not resolved. V was cut by 1 base and J by 7 bases, with 7 bases left in between. Germline CDR1 SEHNR, CDR2 FQNEAQ (reference sequence). The CDR3 consists of 12 residues. CDR3 sequence reads: CASSLEPGGYTF. In DNA form, the CDR3 reads TGTGCCAGCAGCTTAGAACCAGGTGGCTACACCTTC. The whole variable domain, remainder taken from reference TRBV7-9 and TRBJ1-2, is DTGVSQNPRHKITKRGQNVTFRCDPISEHNRLYWYRQTLGQGPEFLTYFQNEAQLEKSRLLSDRFSAERPKGSFSTLEIQRTEQGDSAMYLCASSLEPGGYTFGSGTRLTVV.

V usage is TRBV6-5 and J usage is TRBJ1-1; D gene unclear. CDR1 and CDR2 from the germline V gene are MNHEY and SVGAGI. Trimming removed 7 bases at V and 5 bases at J, with 17 bases between. The CDR3 loop spans 14 amino acids. CDR3: CASITPAGGTEAFF. For the CDR3, the DNA is TGTGCCAGCATAACACCCGCCGGCGGAACTGAAGCTTTCTTT.

This chain connects TRBV3-1 (or the pseudogene TRBV3-2) to TRBJ1-1; D not resolved. The ends were cut back, 0 bases at V and 3 bases at J, with 8 bases in the middle. Germline lookup yields CDR1 LGHDT and CDR2 YNNKEL (reference sequence). The CDR3 covers 14 residues. CDR3 DNA: TGTGCCAGCAGCCAAGAAGGCAGATACACTGAAGCTTTCTTT. Amino acid sequence: CASSQEGRYTEAFF.

The rearrangement links TRBV14 to TRBJ1-1; TRBD1 aligns across 7 bases. Germline-derived CDR1 and CDR2 are SGHDN and FVKESK. CDR3 length: 13 residues. V shed 2 bases and J 7 bases; nucleotides not matched to a gene: 4. The DNA of the CDR3 is TGTGCCAGCAGCCAACTACGGACAGGTGAAGCTTTCTTT. It codes for CASSQLRTGEAFF.

This clone was seen once. The chain is built from TRBV19 and TRBJ2-7, with 8 nucleotides matching TRBD1. V lost 7 bases to trimming and J lost 6 bases; unmatched junction nucleotides: 8. Per germline, CDR1 LNHDA and CDR2 SQIVND (reference sequence). The CDR3 spans 13 residues. The CDR3 region has the DNA TGTGCCAGTATCGGCAGGGGGCGTACCGAGCAGTACTTC. Protein product: CASIGRGRTEQYF.

V and J are TRBV14 and TRBJ2-1; D not certain. In germline, CDR1 is SGHDN, CDR2 FVKESK. The CDR3 loop spans 13 amino acids. The ends were cut back, 1 base at V and 7 bases at J, with 8 bases in the middle. This CDR3 reads CASSQVVGNEQFF. The DNA for the CDR3 is TGTGCCAGCAGCCAAGTTGTTGGGAATGAGCAGTTCTTC.

Here the CDR3 DNA reads TGTGCCATCAGTGACTTGACAGGGGGCACCGACGAGCAGTACTTC. Amino acids: CAISDLTGGTDEQYF. The rearrangement links TRBV10-3 to TRBJ2-7, with 10 positions matching TRBD1. Germline V CDR1 and CDR2: ENHRY, SYGVKD. This CDR3 region has 15 residues. J was trimmed by 5 bases and V by 3 bases; bases with no gene match: 7.

The J gene is TRBJ1-2, the V gene TRBV9; 10 nucleotides match TRBD1. This CDR3 has 18 amino acids. J was trimmed by 0 bases and V by 4 bases; bases with no gene match: 12. Germline V gene sequence: CDR1 SGDLS, CDR2 YYNGEE. The CDR3 region is CASSTPGTGEVANYGYTF. Written as DNA, the CDR3 is TGTGCCAGCAGCACCCCAGGGACAGGGGAAGTAGCTAACTATGGCTACACCTTC.

V and J are TRBV30 and TRBJ2-1; the D call may be TRBD1 or TRBD2 (6 bases each). This CDR3 is built from 18 residues. Germline-derived CDR1 and CDR2 are GTSNPN and SVGIG (reference sequence). The germline V and J ends were trimmed by 1 base and 4 bases, with 23 bases remaining between them. The CDR3 DNA reads TGTGCCTGGAGTGGGTTCGGGGGCCCTTATCCTACGTACAATGAGCAGTTCTTC. Translation: CAWSGFGGPYPTYNEQFF.